These T cell receptor beta chains were read from a single sample in a study of cytomegalovirus exposure and HLA in healthy donors. Sequenced by immunoSEQ multiplex PCR; TCRdb stores in-frame clones only, minus some. The table records under 200,000 clones, almost 80% of them present only once. Input material: PBMCs. These receptors came from a man in his fifties in good health and CMV-seropositive. Each CDR3 is given with its conserved first and last residue. The order of the fields is J gene, V gene, D gene, clone size, CDR3 protein, CDR3 DNA. A D gene is named only where the DNA matches it firmly. Rows give clone size only sometimes, using once, few, many, or a class for an expanded clone.

TRBJ1-2	TRBV6-6	.	few	CASSSSDRTANYGYTF	TGTGCCAGCAGTTCATCTGACAGGACGGCTAACTATGGCTACACCTTC
TRBJ2-2	TRBV5-1	TRBD2	.	CASSATAGGPVGELFF	TGCGCCAGCAGCGCAACTGCGGGGGGTCCTGTCGGGGAGCTGTTTTTT
TRBJ1-6	TRBV18	.	.	CATALTGDNSPLHF	TGTGCCACCGCCTTGACAGGAGATAATTCACCCCTCCACTTT
TRBJ2-3	TRBV11-1	.	.	CASSRAGGGPGDTQYF	TGTGCCAGCAGCAGGGCTGGAGGCGGGCCCGGAGATACGCAGTATTTT
TRBJ1-1	TRBV20-1	.	.	CSALNTEAFF	TGCAGTGCTCTTAACACTGAAGCTTTCTTT
TRBJ2-1	TRBV5-1	.	few	CASSLGPINEQFF	TGCGCCAGCAGCTTGGGGCCGATCAATGAGCAGTTCTTC
TRBJ1-2	TRBV19	.	.	CASKVRQNTYGYTF	TGTGCCAGTAAGGTGAGGCAGAACACGTATGGCTACACCTTC
TRBJ2-1	TRBV30	.	once	CAWSFLGGAYNEQFF	TGTGCCTGGAGTTTCCTCGGCGGGGCCTACAATGAGCAGTTCTTC
TRBJ2-1	TRBV5-1	.	.	CASRGTQRSYNEQFF	TGCGCCAGCCGGGGAACTCAACGCTCCTACAATGAGCAGTTCTTC
TRBJ1-4	TRBV4-3	TRBD1	.	CASSQDPGQSNEKLFF	TGCGCCAGCAGCCAAGACCCGGGACAGTCTAATGAAAAACTGTTTTTT
TRBJ1-2	TRBV21-1	.	.	CASPGDRRSYGYTF	TGTGCCAGTCCCGGGGACAGAAGATCCTATGGCTACACCTTC
TRBJ2-3	TRBV9	.	.	CASSVVGQGDTQYF	TGTGCCAGCAGCGTAGTTGGGCAAGGAGATACGCAGTATTTT
TRBJ1-5	TRBV5-6	.	.	CASSLEGQNNQPQHF	TGTGCCAGCAGCTTGGAAGGACAGAACAATCAGCCCCAGCATTTT
TRBJ1-1	TRBV4-3	TRBD1	few	CASSPGGTEAFF	TGCGCCAGCAGCCCAGGGGGGACTGAAGCTTTCTTT
TRBJ1-2	TRBV30	.	.	CAWSRQYGYTF	TGTGCCTGGAGTAGACAGTATGGCTACACCTTC
TRBJ1-5	TRBV6-1	.	.	CASSEDRGRVGQPQHF	TGTGCCAGCAGTGAAGATAGGGGCAGGGTCGGTCAGCCCCAGCATTTT
TRBJ1-2	TRBV6-1	.	.	CASSLLRVNLSGYTF	TGTGCCAGCAGTCTACTGAGGGTGAATCTTTCTGGCTACACCTTC
TRBJ1-4	TRBV4-1	.	.	CASSFPGGSGEKLFF	TGCGCCAGCAGCTTCCCGGGGGGGTCGGGTGAAAAACTGTTTTTT
TRBJ2-1	TRBV7-9	.	.	CANNAPTDSYNEQFF	TGTGCCAACAACGCACCCACAGACTCCTACAATGAGCAGTTCTTC
TRBJ2-7	TRBV30	.	.	CAWSTTGSYEQYF	TGTGCCTGGAGTACAACAGGGTCCTACGAGCAGTACTTC
TRBJ1-1	TRBV18	TRBD1	once	CASSPRTGDMNTEAFF	TGTGCCAGCTCACCACGAACAGGGGATATGAACACTGAAGCTTTCTTT
TRBJ1-2	TRBV10-1	.	.	CASSETRQGGGYTF	TGCGCCAGCAGTGAGACCAGGCAGGGAGGTGGCTACACCTTC
TRBJ1-3	TRBV18	.	.	CASSPVDSSGNTIYF	TGTGCCAGCTCACCCGTCGACAGCTCTGGAAACACCATATATTTT
TRBJ2-5	TRBV10-3	TRBD2	.	CAISDSGLAGGMQYF	TGTGCCATCAGTGATTCGGGACTAGCGGGGGGAATGCAGTACTTC
TRBJ1-1	TRBV28	.	.	CASSPPRGEAFF	TGTGCCAGCAGTCCCCCCAGGGGTGAAGCTTTCTTT
TRBJ2-7	TRBV29-1	TRBD1	once	CSVGDRTSYEQYF	TGCAGCGTTGGGGACAGAACCTCCTACGAGCAGTACTTC
TRBJ2-1	TRBV11-3	TRBD1	.	CASSTHRAKGGDEQFF	TGTGCCAGCAGCACCCACCGGGCCAAAGGGGGCGATGAGCAGTTCTTC
TRBJ2-2	TRBV7-7	TRBD1	.	CASSLDRGTGELFF	TGTGCCAGCAGCCTCGACAGGGGCACCGGGGAGCTGTTTTTT
TRBJ2-4	TRBV28	TRBD1	.	CASSPGTGGTNIQYF	TGTGCCAGCAGTCCCGGGACAGGGGGGACAAACATTCAGTACTTC